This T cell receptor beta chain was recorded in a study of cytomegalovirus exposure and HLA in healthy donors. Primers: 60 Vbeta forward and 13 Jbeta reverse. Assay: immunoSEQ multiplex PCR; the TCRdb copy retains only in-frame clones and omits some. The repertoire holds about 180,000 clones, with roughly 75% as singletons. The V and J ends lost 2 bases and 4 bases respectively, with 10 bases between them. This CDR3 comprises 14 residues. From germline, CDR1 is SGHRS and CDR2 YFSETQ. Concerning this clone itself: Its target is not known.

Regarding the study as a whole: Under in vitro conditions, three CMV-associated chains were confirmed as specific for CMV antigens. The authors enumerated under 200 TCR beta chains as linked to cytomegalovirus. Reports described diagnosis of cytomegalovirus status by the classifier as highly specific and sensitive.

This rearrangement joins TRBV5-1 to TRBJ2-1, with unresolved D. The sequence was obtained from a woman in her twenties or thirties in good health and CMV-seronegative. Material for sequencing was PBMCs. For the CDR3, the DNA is TGCGCCAGCAGCTTATTAACTATGTACAATGAGCAGTTCTTC. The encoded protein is CASSLLTMYNEQFF.